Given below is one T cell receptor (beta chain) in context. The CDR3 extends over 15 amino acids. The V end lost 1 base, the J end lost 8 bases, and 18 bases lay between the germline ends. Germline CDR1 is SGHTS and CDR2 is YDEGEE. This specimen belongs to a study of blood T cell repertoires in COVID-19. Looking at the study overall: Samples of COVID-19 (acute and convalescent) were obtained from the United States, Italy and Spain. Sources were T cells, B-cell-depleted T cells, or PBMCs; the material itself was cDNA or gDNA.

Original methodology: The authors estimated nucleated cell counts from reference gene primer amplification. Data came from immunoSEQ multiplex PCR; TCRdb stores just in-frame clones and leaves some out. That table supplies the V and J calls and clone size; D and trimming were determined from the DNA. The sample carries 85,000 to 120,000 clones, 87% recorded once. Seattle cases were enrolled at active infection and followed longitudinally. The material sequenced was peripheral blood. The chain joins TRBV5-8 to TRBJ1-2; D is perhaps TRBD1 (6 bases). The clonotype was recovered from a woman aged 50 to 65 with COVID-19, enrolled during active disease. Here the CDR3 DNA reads TGTGCCAGCAGCTTGTCATACAGGGTGAACGGGGGCTACACCTTC. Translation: CASSLSYRVNGGYTF.